Listed here are 10 T cell receptor beta chains from one sample, sequenced in a study of T cells in Graves' hyperthyroidism and ophthalmopathy. The investigators amplified TCR beta CDR3 regions from RNA transcripts. Initially, a first-round RT-PCR of the TCR CDR3 employed the HTBI primer set. From the multiplex PCR reads, TCRdb called clonotypes with MiXCR, one entry per CDR3 protein. Of approximately 640,000 distinct CDR3 sequences in the sample, just under 45% were seen once. The sequenced sample was peripheral blood or thyroid tissue (not recorded which). The source is an adult man with Graves' disease, either hyperthyroidism or ophthalmopathy (not recorded which).

V is TRBV6-5 and J is TRBJ2-5; D ambiguous. The CDR3 spans 12 residues. Trimming took off 1 base at V and 4 bases at J, with 4 bases between the two ends. Per the germline V gene, CDR1 is MNHEY and CDR2 is SVGAGI. The CDR3 region is CASSYWAETQYF. CDR3 coding DNA: TGTGCCAGCAGTTACTGGGCAGAGACCCAGTACTTC.

The chain links TRBV6-1 to TRBJ1-2; D unresolved. The germline CDR1 and CDR2 sequences are MNHNS and SASEGT. V was clipped by 5 bases and J by 8 bases, with 18 bases between them. The CDR3 spans 14 residues. The CDR3 reads CASSSGPLTGGYTF. As DNA, the CDR3 is TGTGCCAGCAGTAGCGGGCCCCTGACGGGGGGCTACACCTTC.

V gene TRBV7-2 combines with J gene TRBJ1-4; the D gene is possibly TRBD1 (6 bases). V lost 4 bases to trimming and J lost 4 bases, with 13 bases between them. Germline-derived CDR1 and CDR2 are SGHTA and FQGNSA. The CDR3 has 15 amino acids. DNA of the CDR3: TGTGCCAGCAGCTCTCGGACAGCGATTAATGAAAAACTGTTTTTT. Protein: CASSSRTAINEKLFF.

This sequence joins TRBV19 and TRBJ1-6; D is unresolved. The germline V gene encodes CDR1 LNHDA and CDR2 SQIVND (reference sequence). This CDR3 has 13 amino acids. The CDR3 is CARDLTRNSPLHF. The CDR3 DNA reads as TGTGCTAGAGATCTGACACGAAATTCACCCCTCCACTTT.

Regarding this clonotype: The germline gene is not matched at one end of the junction; a read error may be the cause. The chain has TRBV7-3 and TRBJ2-2; 7 bases match TRBD1. This CDR3 spans 14 amino acids. Germline values: CDR1 SGHTA, CDR2 FQGTGA. The CDR3 DNA is TGTGCCAGCAGCTTGGACAGGAACAACGGGGAGCTGTTTTTT. This sequence encodes CASSLDRNNGELFF.

This clonotype was detected many times. The chain carries TRBV20-1 and TRBJ2-7; D assignment may be TRBD1 or TRBD2 (5 bases each). CDR3 size: 14 residues. With 5 bases removed from V and 2 bases from J, the gap between germline ends came to 16 bases. Germline loops: CDR1 DFQATT, CDR2 SNEGSKA (reference sequence). CDR3 sequence: CSAAKGRGTYEQYF. The CDR3 DNA follows: TGCAGTGCTGCAAAAGGCCGGGGCACCTACGAGCAGTACTTC.

V gene TRBV15 combines with J gene TRBJ1-1; D gene uncertain. CDR1 is LNHNV, CDR2 YYDKDF, per germline (reference sequence). There are 14 residues in the CDR3. V was trimmed by 0 bases and J by 3 bases, leaving 8 bases between them. The CDR3 spells CATSRDSRDTEAFF. CDR3 DNA sequence: TGTGCCACCAGCAGAGATAGTAGAGACACTGAAGCTTTCTTT.

Only one count was recorded for this clonotype. The chain has TRBV29-1 and TRBJ1-2, with D tentatively TRBD1 (6 bases). Germline CDR1 and CDR2: SQVTM and ANQGSEA. The CDR3 is 14 residues long. The V and J ends lost 4 bases and 1 base respectively, with 13 bases between them. CDR3 nucleotide sequence: TGCAGCGTTGCACGAGGGGGTTATAACTATGGCTACACCTTC. Amino acids: CSVARGGYNYGYTF.

This clonotype was counted ten times or more. The chain combines TRBV10-1 with TRBJ1-1; TRBD1 aligns across 8 bases. V gave up 2 bases and J gave up 11 bases; unmatched junction bases: 16. CDR1 WNHNN and CDR2 SYGVQD come from the germline V gene (reference sequence). The CDR3 runs 16 residues. The CDR3 loop is CASSEVAGGAVTNAFF. In nucleotides, the CDR3 is TGCGCCAGCAGTGAGGTGGCAGGGGGCGCGGTAACCAACGCTTTCTTT.

This chain uses TRBV7-8 with TRBJ1-6; 10 bases agree with TRBD1. The V segment lost 5 bases and the J segment 6 bases; nucleotides outside the gene matches: 4. CDR3 length: 15 amino acids. Germline V gives CDR1 SGHVS, CDR2 FQNEAQ. The CDR3 spells CASSVTGGSNSPLHF. The DNA for the CDR3 is TGTGCCAGCAGCGTGACAGGGGGCTCTAATTCACCCCTCCACTTT.